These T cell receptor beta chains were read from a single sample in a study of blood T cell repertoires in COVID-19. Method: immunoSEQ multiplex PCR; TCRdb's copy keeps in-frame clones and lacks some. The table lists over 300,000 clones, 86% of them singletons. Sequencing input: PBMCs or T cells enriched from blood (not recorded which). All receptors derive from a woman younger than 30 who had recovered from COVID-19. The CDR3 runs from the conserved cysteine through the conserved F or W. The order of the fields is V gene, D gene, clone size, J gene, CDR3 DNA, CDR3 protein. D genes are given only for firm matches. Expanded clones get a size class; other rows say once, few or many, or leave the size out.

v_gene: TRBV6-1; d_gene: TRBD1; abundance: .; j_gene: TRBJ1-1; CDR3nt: TGTGCCAGCAGTGGGGACAGGGGATTGTCGAACACTGAAGCTTTCTTT; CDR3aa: CASSGDRGLSNTEAFF
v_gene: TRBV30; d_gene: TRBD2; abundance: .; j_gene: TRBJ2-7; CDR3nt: TGTGCCTCGACTAGCGGGGTTTACAGCTCCTACGAGCAGTACTTC; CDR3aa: CASTSGVYSSYEQYF
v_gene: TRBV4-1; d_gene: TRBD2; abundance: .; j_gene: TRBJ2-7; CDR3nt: TGCGCCAGCAGCCAAGAGACTAGCGGGTCTGGCTCCTACGAGCAGTACTTC; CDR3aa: CASSQETSGSGSYEQYF
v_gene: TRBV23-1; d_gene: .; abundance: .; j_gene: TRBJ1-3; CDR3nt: TGCGCCAGCAGTCAATCGAGTAAGTTATTTGGAAACACCATATATTTT; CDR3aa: CASSQSSKLFGNTIYF
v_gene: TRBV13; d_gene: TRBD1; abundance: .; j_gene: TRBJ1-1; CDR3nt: TGTGCCAGCAGCACCTACAGGGGGCTGAACACTGAAGCTTTCTTT; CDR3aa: CASSTYRGLNTEAFF
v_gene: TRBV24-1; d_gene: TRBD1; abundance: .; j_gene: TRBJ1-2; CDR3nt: TGTGCCACCAGGGACAGGGCCGGCTATGGCTACACCTTC; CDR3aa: CATRDRAGYGYTF
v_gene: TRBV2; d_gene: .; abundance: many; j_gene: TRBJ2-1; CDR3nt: TGTGCCAGCAGTGCATCGGGGGTACTCTACAATGAGCAGTTCTTC; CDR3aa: CASSASGVLYNEQFF
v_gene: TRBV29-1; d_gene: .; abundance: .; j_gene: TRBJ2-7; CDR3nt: TGCAGCGTCAGACAGGGACTGGGGTACGAGCAGTACTTC; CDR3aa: CSVRQGLGYEQYF
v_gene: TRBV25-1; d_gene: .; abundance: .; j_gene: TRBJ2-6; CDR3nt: TGTGCCAGCAGTGGCCGGCAGGGGTTGGCTGGGGCCAACGTCCTGACTTTC; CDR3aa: CASSGRQGLAGANVLTF
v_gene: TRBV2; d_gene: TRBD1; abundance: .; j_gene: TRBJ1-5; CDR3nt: TGTGCCAGCAGTTGGGACAGTGGTGCAGAACGGCCCCAGCATTTT; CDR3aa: CASSWDSGAERPQHF
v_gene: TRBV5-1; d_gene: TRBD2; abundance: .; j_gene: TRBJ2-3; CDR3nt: TGCGCCAGCAGCGAGCTAGCGGGAGGGGCAGATACGCAGTATTTT; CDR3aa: CASSELAGGADTQYF
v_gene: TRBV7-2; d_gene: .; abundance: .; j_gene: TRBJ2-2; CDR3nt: TGTGCCAGCAGCTTGGGCCAGCACACCGGGGAGCTGTTTTTT; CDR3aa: CASSLGQHTGELFF
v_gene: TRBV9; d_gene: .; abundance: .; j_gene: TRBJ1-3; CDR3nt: TGTGCCAGCAGCCCCGGCGGGGTGGTAGGAAACACCATATATTTT; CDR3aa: CASSPGGVVGNTIYF
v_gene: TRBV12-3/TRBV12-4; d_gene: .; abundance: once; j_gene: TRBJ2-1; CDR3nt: TGTGCCAGCAGTTATATACGCGATGAGCAGTTCTTC; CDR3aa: CASSYIRDEQFF
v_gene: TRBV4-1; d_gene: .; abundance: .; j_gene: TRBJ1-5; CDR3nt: TGCGCCACTTCCGATCCGGGGGACGGGGTTAATCAGCCCCAGCATTTT; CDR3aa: CATSDPGDGVNQPQHF
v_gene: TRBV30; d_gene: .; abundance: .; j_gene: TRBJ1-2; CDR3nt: TGTGCCTGGACTAGGGGATGGAACTATGGCTACACCTTC; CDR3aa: CAWTRGWNYGYTF
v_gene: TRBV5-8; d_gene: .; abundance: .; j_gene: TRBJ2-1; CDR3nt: TGTGCCAGCAGCGAGGAGGGACAGTACAATGAGCAGTTCTTC; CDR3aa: CASSEEGQYNEQFF
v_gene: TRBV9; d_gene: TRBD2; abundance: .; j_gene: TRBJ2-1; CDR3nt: TGTGCCAGCAGCCCAGCGGGGACTAGCGGTGAGCAGTTCTTC; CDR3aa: CASSPAGTSGEQFF
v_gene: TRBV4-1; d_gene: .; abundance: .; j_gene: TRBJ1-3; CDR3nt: TGCGCCAGCAGCCAAGTTGCCAGCTCTGGAAACACCATATATTTT; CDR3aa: CASSQVASSGNTIYF
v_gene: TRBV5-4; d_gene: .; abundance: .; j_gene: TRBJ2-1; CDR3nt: TGTGCCAGCAGCCAGGACTCGAGCTCCTACAATGAGCAGTTCTTC; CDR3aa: CASSQDSSSYNEQFF
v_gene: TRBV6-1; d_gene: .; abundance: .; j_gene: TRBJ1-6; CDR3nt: TGTGCCAGCAGTGGTCTTCGGGGGGACCTCCGGGTTTCCCTCCACTTT; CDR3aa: CASSGLRGDLRVSLHF
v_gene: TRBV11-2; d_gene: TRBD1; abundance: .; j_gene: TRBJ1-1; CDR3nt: TGTGCCAGCAGCTCCGGGACAGGGCGTAACACTGAAGCTTTCTTT; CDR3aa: CASSSGTGRNTEAFF
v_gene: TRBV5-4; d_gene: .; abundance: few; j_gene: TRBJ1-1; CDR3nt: TGTGCCAGCAGCTTGACATATCTGAACACTGAAGCTTTCTTT; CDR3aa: CASSLTYLNTEAFF
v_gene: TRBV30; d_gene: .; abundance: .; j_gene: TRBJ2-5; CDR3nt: TGTGCCTGGAGTGTACCGGGAAAGGGTGGTCGAGAGACCCAGTACTTC; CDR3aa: CAWSVPGKGGRETQYF
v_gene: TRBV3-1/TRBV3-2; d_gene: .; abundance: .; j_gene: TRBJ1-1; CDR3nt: TGTGCCAGCAGTAACCGAGGGGAGGGCACTGAAGCTTTCTTT; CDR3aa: CASSNRGEGTEAFF
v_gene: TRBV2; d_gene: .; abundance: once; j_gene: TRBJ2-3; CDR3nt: TGTGCCCGCGGCACGGACTCTAGCACAGATACGCAGTATTTT; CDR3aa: CARGTDSSTDTQYF
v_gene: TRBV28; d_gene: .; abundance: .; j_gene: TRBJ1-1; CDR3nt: TGTGCCAGCAGTTACTTTACAGGGCTGAACACTGAAGCTTTCTTT; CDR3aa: CASSYFTGLNTEAFF
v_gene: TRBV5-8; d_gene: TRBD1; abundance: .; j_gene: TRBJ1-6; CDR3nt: TGTGCCAGCAGCCGAGACAGGGGAAATTCACCCCTCCACTTT; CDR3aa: CASSRDRGNSPLHF
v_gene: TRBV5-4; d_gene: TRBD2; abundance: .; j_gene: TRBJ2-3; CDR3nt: TGTGCCAGCTCCGGATGGGAGCGGGGGATCACAGATACGCAGTATTTT; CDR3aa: CASSGWERGITDTQYF
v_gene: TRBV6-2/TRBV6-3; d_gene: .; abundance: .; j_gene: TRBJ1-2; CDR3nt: TGTGCCAGCAGTTACTCTAGCCCCAGCCAGGGGGGCTACACCTTC; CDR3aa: CASSYSSPSQGGYTF
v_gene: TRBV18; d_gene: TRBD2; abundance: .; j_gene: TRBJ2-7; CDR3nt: TGTGCCAGCTCACCCCGGGAGGAAGGGGAGCAGTACTTC; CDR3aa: CASSPREEGEQYF
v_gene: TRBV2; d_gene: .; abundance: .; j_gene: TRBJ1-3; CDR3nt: TGTGCCAGCAGCCCAGGCCCCTTAAGAAACACCATATATTTT; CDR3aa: CASSPGPLRNTIYF
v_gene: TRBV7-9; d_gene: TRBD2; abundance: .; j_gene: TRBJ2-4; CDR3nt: TGTGCCAGCAGCTTCGGACTAGTCGGTGTAAACATTGTTCAGTACTTC; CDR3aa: CASSFGLVGVNIVQYF
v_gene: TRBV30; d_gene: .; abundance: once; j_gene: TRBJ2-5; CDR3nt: TGTGCCTGGGAAGGGACTTCGGACGCGGAGACCCAGTACTTC; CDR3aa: CAWEGTSDAETQYF
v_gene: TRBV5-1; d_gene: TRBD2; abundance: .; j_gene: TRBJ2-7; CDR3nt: TGCGCCAGCAGCCCGGGCGGGAGAGGAAACGAGCAGTACTTC; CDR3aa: CASSPGGRGNEQYF
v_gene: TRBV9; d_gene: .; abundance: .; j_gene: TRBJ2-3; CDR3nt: TGTGCCAGCAGCCGCTCTTGGGGAGACACAGATACGCAGTATTTT; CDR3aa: CASSRSWGDTDTQYF
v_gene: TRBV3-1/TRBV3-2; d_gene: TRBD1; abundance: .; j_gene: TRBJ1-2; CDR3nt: TGTGCCAGCAGCCAAGGTAGACAGGGGGCGCAAGGCTACACCTTC; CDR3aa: CASSQGRQGAQGYTF
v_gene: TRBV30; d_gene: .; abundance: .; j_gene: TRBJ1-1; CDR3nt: TGTGCCTGGAGTAAAACAGGGATCGAAGCTTTCTTT; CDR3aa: CAWSKTGIEAFF
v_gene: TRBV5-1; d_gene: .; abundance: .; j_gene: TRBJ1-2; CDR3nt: TGCGCCAGCAGCTCGGACGGGAGCTATGGCTACACCTTC; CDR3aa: CASSSDGSYGYTF
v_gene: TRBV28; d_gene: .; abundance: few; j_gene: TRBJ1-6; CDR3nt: TGTGCCAGCAGTTTATTGGGCATCTATAATTCACCCCTCCACTTT; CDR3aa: CASSLLGIYNSPLHF
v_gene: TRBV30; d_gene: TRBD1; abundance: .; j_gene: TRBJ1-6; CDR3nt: TGTGCCTCCCCGGGACAGGGTAATTCACCCCTCCACTTT; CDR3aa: CASPGQGNSPLHF